These 13 T cell receptor beta chains originate from one sample sequenced in a study of T cell responses to AZD1222 COVID-19 vaccine (dated by TCRdb to the early 2020s). Per the publication, the time point label means: baseline before first vaccination. The library relied on the immunoSEQ multiplex PCR assay. TCRdb took over this immuneACCESS table, retaining in-frame rearrangements with V and J assigned. Such tables are incomplete; in checked studies, under half of the missing clones stem from an unresolved V gene, and the remainder is unexplained. The sample table lists 150,000 to 200,000 clones, approximately 93% of them with a count of one. The ten largest clones represent approximately 4% of the sample. The starting material was peripheral blood, obtained on day 0 of AZD1222 vaccination. The receptors come from an adult in good health.

V usage is TRBV18 and J usage is TRBJ1-1, with 8 bases identical to TRBD1. Trimming removed 0 bases from V and 1 base from J; junction bases left unmatched: 7. This CDR3 comprises 17 residues. The germline V gene encodes CDR1 KGHSH and CDR2 LQKENI. The DNA of the CDR3 is TGTGCCAGCTCACCACCGACAGGGGAGAGCACGAACACTGAAGCTTTCTTT. It encodes CASSPPTGESTNTEAFF.

The chain is built from TRBV24-1 and TRBJ1-3; TRBD1 is a possible D gene (6 bases). V was cut by 9 bases and J by 3 bases, with 17 bases left in between. This CDR3 contains 15 residues. Germline V CDR1 and CDR2: KGHDR, SFDVKD. The CDR3 bases are TGTGCCACCCATAACAGGGAAAGAGGTGGAAACACCATATATTTT. Protein sequence: CATHNRERGGNTIYF.

The chain employs TRBV7-9 and TRBJ1-1; D is uncertain. The V end lost 4 bases, the J end lost 0 bases, and 21 bases lay between the germline ends. Germline values: CDR1 SEHNR, CDR2 FQNEAQ (reference sequence). The CDR3 is 18 residues long. This chain's CDR3 is CASSSERPTQTMNTEAFF. CDR3 bases: TGTGCCAGCAGCTCCGAACGACCGACCCAAACTATGAACACTGAAGCTTTCTTT.

This chain joins TRBV7-9 and TRBJ1-3; 10 bases are a match to TRBD1. This CDR3 has 15 residues. V gave up 5 bases and J gave up 4 bases; unmatched junction bases: 5. Germline assignment: CDR1 SEHNR and CDR2 FQNEAQ (reference sequence). CDR3 sequence: CASSRQGAAGNTIYF. CDR3 in DNA: TGTGCCAGCAGCAGACAGGGGGCCGCCGGAAACACCATATATTTT.

This chain links TRBV7-2 with TRBJ2-7; D call uncertain. V lost 4 bases and J 4 bases, leaving 8 bases between the germline ends. CDR1 and CDR2 (germline): SGHTA, FQGNSA. This CDR3 comprises 12 residues. Here the CDR3 DNA reads TGTGCCAGCAGCTCTAACCCATACGAGCAGTACTTC. Amino acids: CASSSNPYEQYF.

CDR3 bases: TGTGCCAGCAGCAAGACTGCCCAGGACACTGAAGCTTTCTTT. Translated: CASSKTAQDTEAFF. The chain has TRBV9 and TRBJ1-1; D is ambiguous. Germline V gene lookup returns CDR1 SGDLS and CDR2 YYNGEE. The CDR3 covers 14 residues. Trimming pared 4 bases from V and 3 bases from J, leaving 13 bases between. Full variable domain (rest looked up from reference TRBV9 and TRBJ1-1): DSGVTQTPKHLITATGQRVTLRCSPRSGDLSVYWYQQSLDQGLQFLIQYYNGEERAKGNILERFSAQQFPDLHSELNLSSLELGDSALYFCASSKTAQDTEAFFGQGTRLTVV.

The V gene is TRBV4-1, the J gene TRBJ2-7; 7 bases are a match to TRBD2. Germline loops: CDR1 MGHRA, CDR2 YSYEKL. V lost 1 base and J lost 5; bases outside the gene matches: 8. The CDR3 consists of 15 residues. This chain's CDR3 is CASSQGVTSFNEQYF. The CDR3 nucleotides read TGCGCCAGCAGCCAAGGGGTGACTAGCTTTAACGAGCAGTACTTC.

The J gene is TRBJ1-5, the V gene TRBV5-5; TRBD1 might be the D (6 bases). Germline V gives CDR1 SGHKS, CDR2 YYEKEE (reference sequence). This CDR3 contains 14 residues. Trimming removed 0 bases from V and 7 bases from J, with 11 bases in between. The CDR3 region is CASSLVKGDQPQHF. In nucleotides, the CDR3 is TGTGCCAGCAGCTTGGTTAAGGGGGACCAGCCCCAGCATTTT.

The chain links TRBV27 to TRBJ2-2; 8 bases are shared with TRBD2. The trim removed 3 bases at V and 7 bases at J, leaving 7 bases unmatched. The germline gives CDR1 MNHEY, CDR2 SMNVEV (reference sequence). This CDR3 has 15 residues. DNA for the CDR3: TGTGCCAGCAGTTTGACACCAGCGGGAGTCGGGGAGCTGTTTTTT. As protein: CASSLTPAGVGELFF.

The chain is built from TRBV19 and TRBJ1-1; possible D gene TRBD1, 6 bases. The germline gives CDR1 LNHDA, CDR2 SQIVND (reference sequence). The CDR3 is 13 amino acids. Trimming pared 4 bases from V and 2 bases from J, leaving 8 bases between. The CDR3: CASSRGLNTEAFF. The CDR3 bases are TGTGCCAGTAGTAGGGGGCTAAACACTGAAGCTTTCTTT.

The chain employs TRBV11-3 and TRBJ2-4, with TRBD2 matching over 13 bases. The CDR3 contains 13 residues. After removal of 5 bases from V and 13 bases from J, the junction contained 5 bases not matched to a gene. The V gene's germline CDR1 is SGHNT and CDR2 YENEEA. Written as DNA, the CDR3 is TGTGCCAGCAGCAAAGGGACTAGCGGGGCCCAGTACTTC. Translating gives CASSKGTSGAQYF.

The V gene is TRBV6-5, the J gene TRBJ1-5; D possibly corresponds to TRBD1 (5 bases). Trimming removed 5 bases at V and 2 bases at J, with 13 bases between. CDR1 is MNHEY, CDR2 SVGAGI, per germline. The CDR3 is 15 amino acids. The CDR3 coding sequence is TGTGCCAGCAGTCGGGACCTGGGTGGCAATCAGCCCCAGCATTTT. This sequence encodes CASSRDLGGNQPQHF.

The CDR3 protein is CASSVQPGPDNSPLHF. The CDR3 DNA is TGTGCCAGCAGTGTTCAACCGGGGCCAGATAATTCACCCCTCCACTTT. The V gene is TRBV6-1, the J gene TRBJ1-6, with a possible D match to TRBD1 (5 bases). The germline V and J ends were trimmed by 4 bases and 5 bases, with 15 bases remaining between them. The CDR3 runs 16 residues. The germline V gene encodes CDR1 MNHNS and CDR2 SASEGT.